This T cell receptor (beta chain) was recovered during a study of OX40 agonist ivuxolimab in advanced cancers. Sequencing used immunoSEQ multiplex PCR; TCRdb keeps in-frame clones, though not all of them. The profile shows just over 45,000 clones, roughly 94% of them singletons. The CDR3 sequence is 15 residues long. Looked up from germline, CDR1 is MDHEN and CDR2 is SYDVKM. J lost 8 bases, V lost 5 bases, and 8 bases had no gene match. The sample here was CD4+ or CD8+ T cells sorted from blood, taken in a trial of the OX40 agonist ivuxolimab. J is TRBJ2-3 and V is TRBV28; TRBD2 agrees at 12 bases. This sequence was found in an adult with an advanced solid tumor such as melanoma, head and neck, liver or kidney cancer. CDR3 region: CASSKLAGGVFTQYF. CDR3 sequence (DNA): TGTGCCAGCAGTAAGCTAGCGGGAGGGGTCTTTACGCAGTATTTT.